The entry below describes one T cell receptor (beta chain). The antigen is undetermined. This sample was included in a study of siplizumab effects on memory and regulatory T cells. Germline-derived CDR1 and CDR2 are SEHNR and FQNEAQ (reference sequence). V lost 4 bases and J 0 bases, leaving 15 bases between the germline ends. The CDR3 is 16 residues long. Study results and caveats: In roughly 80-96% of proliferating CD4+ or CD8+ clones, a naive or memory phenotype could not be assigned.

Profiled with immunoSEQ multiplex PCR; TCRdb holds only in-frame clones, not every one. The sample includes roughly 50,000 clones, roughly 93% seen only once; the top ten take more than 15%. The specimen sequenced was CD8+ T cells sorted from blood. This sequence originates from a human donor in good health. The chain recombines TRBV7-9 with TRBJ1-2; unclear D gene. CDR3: CASSSPEEGTNYGYTF. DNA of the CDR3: TGTGCCAGCAGCTCTCCTGAGGAGGGAACTAACTATGGCTACACCTTC.